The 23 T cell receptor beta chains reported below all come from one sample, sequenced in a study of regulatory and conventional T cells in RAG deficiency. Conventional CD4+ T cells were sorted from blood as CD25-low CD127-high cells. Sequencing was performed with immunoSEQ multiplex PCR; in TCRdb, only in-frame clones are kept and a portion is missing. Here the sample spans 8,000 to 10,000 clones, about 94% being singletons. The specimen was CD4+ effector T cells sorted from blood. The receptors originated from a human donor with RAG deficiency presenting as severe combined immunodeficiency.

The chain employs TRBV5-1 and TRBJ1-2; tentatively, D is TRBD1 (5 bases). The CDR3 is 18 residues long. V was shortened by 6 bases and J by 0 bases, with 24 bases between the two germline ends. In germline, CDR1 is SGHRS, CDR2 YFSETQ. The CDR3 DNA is TGCGCCAGCAAAGAGGGATTGAGTTACGGGGACTCTAACTATGGCTACACCTTC. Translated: CASKEGLSYGDSNYGYTF.

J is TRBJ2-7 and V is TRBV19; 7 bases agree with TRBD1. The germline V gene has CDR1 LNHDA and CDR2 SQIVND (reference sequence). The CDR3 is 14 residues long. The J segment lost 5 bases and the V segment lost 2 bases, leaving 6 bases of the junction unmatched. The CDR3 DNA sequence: TGTGCCAGTAGTATAACTCGACAGGGAAACGAGCAGTACTTC. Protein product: CASSITRQGNEQYF.

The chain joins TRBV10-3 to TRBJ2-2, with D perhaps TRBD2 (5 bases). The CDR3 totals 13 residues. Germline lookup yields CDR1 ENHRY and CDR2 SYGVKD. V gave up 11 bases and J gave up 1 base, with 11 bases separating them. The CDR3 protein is CAGGSLNTGELFF. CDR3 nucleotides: TGTGCCGGAGGTTCTCTGAACACCGGGGAGCTGTTTTTT.

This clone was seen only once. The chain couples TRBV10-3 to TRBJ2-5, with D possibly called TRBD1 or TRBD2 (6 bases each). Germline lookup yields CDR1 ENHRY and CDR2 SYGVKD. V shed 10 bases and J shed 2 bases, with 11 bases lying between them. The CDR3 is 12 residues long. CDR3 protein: CATRGLQETQYF. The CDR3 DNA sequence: TGTGCCACACGGGGGCTTCAAGAGACCCAGTACTTC.

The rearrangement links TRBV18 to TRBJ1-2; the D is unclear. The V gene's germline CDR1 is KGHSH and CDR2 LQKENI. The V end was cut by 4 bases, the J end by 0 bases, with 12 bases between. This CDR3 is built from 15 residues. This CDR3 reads CASSLNTAPNYGYTF. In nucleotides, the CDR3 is TGTGCCAGCTCACTTAACACCGCCCCTAACTATGGCTACACCTTC.

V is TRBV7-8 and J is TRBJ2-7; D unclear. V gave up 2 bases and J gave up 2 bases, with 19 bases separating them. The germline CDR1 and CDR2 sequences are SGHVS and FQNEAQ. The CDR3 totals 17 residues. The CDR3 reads CASSLSLRGGLPYEQYF. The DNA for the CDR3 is TGTGCCAGCAGCTTAAGTTTACGCGGCGGCCTTCCCTACGAGCAGTACTTC.

CDR3 loop: CATSRDLRVENGYTF. CDR3 DNA sequence: TGTGCCACCAGCAGAGATTTGAGGGTAGAGAATGGCTACACCTTC. V is TRBV15 and J is TRBJ1-2, with D uncertain. V was pared by 0 bases and J by 6 bases, with 14 bases between. Germline CDR1 LNHNV, CDR2 YYDKDF (reference sequence). CDR3 length: 15 amino acids. The whole variable domain, remainder taken from reference TRBV15 and TRBJ1-2, is DAMVIQNPRYQVTQFGKPVTLSCSQTLNHNVMYWYQQKSSQAPKLLFHYYDKDFNNEADTPDNFQSRRPNTSFCFLDIRSPGLGDTAMYLCATSRDLRVENGYTFGSGTRLTVV.

The CDR3 region has the DNA TGTGCCAGCAGCGAGGACAGGGCAACGCAGTATTTT. Amino acid sequence: CASSEDRATQYF. This chain uses TRBV7-2 with TRBJ2-3, with 8 positions matching TRBD1. In germline, CDR1 is SGHTA, CDR2 FQGNSA. The length of the CDR3 is 12 residues. V trimming: 5 bases; J trimming: 9 bases; junction bases outside the gene matches: 4.

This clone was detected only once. The CDR3, as DNA: TGTGCCAGTAGTGGGACAGGGAGCCATGAGCAGTTCTTC. Protein product: CASSGTGSHEQFF. The chain couples TRBV19 to TRBJ2-1, with 9 bases lining up with TRBD1. This CDR3 has 13 amino acids. Per germline, CDR1 LNHDA and CDR2 SQIVND (reference sequence). V dropped 5 bases and J dropped 8; count of bases not matched to a gene: 4.

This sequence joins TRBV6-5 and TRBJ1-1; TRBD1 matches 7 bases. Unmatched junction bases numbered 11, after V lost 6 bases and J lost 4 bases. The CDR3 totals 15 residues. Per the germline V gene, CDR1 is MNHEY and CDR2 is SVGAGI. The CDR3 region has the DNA TGTGCCAGCAGACGCCTCCCGACAGGGAGCACTGAAGCTTTCTTT. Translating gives CASRRLPTGSTEAFF.

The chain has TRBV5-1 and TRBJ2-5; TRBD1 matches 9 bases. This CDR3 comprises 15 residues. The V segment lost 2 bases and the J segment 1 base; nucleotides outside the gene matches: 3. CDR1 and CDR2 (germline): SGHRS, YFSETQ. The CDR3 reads CASSFRTGVQETQYF. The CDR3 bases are TGCGCCAGCAGCTTTCGGACAGGGGTCCAAGAGACCCAGTACTTC.

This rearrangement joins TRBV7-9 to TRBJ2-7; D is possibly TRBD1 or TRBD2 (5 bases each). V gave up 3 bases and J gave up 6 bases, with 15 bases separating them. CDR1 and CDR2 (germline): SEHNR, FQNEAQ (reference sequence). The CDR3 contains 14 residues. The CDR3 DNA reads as TGTGCCAGCAGCTTCGGGACCTACCTCGGCGAGCAGTACTTC. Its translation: CASSFGTYLGEQYF.

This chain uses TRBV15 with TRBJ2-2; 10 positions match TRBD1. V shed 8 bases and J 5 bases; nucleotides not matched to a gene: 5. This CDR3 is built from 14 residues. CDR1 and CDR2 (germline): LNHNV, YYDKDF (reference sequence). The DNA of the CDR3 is TGTGCCACCCTCCCGGGACAGGGGACCGGGGAGCTGTTTTTT. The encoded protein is CATLPGQGTGELFF. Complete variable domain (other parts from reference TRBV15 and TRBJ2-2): DAMVIQNPRYQVTQFGKPVTLSCSQTLNHNVMYWYQQKSSQAPKLLFHYYDKDFNNEADTPDNFQSRRPNTSFCFLDIRSPGLGDTAMYLCATLPGQGTGELFFGEGSRLTVL.

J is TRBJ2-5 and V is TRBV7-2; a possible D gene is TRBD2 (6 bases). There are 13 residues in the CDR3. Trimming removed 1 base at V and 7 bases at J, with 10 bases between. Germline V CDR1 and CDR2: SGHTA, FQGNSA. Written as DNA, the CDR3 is TGTGCCAGCAGCTTAGTAACGGGGGTGACCCAGTACTTC. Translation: CASSLVTGVTQYF. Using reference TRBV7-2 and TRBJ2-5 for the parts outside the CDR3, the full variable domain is GAGVSQSPSNKVTEKGKDVELRCDPISGHTALYWYRQSLGQGLEFLIYFQGNSAPDKSGLPSDRFSAERTGGSVSTLTIQRTQQEDSAVYLCASSLVTGVTQYFGPGTRLLVL.

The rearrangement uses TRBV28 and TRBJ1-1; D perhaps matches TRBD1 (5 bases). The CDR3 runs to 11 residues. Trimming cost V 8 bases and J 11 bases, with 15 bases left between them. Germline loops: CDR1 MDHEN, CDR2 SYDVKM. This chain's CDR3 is CASAVEGRAFF. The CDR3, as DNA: TGTGCCAGCGCCGTGGAGGGGCGGGCTTTCTTT.

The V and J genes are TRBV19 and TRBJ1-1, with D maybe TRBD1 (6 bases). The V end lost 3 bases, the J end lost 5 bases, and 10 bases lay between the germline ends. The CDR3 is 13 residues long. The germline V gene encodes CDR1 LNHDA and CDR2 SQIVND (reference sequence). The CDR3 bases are TGTGCCAGTAGTATCCGTCAGGGGACTGAAGCTTTCTTT. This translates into CASSIRQGTEAFF.

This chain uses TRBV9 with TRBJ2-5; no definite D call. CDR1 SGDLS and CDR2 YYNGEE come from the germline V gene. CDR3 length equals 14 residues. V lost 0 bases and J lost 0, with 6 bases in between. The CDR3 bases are TGTGCCAGCAGCGTAGCGCCGTACCAAGAGACCCAGTACTTC. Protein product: CASSVAPYQETQYF.

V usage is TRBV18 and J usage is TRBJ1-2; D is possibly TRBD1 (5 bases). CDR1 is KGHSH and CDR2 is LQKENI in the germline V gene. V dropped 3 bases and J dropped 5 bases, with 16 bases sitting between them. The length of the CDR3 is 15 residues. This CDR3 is CASSPTGAGPYGYTF. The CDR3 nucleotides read TGTGCCAGCTCACCTACTGGGGCAGGCCCTTATGGCTACACCTTC.

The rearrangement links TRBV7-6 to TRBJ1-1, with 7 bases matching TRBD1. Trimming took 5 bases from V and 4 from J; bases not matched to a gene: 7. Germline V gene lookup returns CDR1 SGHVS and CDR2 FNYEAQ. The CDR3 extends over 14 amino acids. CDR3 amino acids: CASSPPGTVTEAFF. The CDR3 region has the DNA TGTGCCAGCAGCCCCCCTGGGACAGTCACTGAAGCTTTCTTT. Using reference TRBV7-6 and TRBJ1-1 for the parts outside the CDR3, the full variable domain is GAGVSQSPRYKVTKRGQDVALRCDPISGHVSLYWYRQALGQGPEFLTYFNYEAQQDKSGLPNDRFSAERPEGSISTLTIQRTEQRDSAMYRCASSPPGTVTEAFFGQGTRLTVV.

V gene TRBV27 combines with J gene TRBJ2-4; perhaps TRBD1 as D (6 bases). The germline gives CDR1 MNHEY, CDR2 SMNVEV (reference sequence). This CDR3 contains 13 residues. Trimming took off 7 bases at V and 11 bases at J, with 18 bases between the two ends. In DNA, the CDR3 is TGTGCCAGCACCCAGGGACCAGGGGCCTTTCAGTACTTC. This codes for CASTQGPGAFQYF.

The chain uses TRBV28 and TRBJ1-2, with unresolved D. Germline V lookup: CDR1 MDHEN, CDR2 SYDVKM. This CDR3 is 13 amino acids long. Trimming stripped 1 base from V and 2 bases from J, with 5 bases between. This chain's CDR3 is CASSLLQNYGYTF. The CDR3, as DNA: TGTGCCAGCAGTTTATTACAGAACTATGGCTACACCTTC.

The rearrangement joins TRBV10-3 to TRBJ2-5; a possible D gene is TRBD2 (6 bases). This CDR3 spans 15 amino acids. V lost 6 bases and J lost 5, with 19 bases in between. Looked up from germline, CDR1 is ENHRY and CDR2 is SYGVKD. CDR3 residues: CAISGLGGGLETQYF. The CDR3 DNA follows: TGTGCCATCAGCGGGCTGGGGGGTGGGCTGGAGACCCAGTACTTC.

CDR3 sequence: CASSVEQTQETQYF. The CDR3 DNA reads TGTGCCAGCAGTGTGGAACAGACCCAAGAGACCCAGTACTTC. The genes are TRBV2 and TRBJ2-5; no definite D call. Germline values: CDR1 SNHLY, CDR2 FYNNEI. CDR3 length: 14 residues. Deletions cut 4 bases from V and 1 base from J, with 10 bases between.